This is a list of T cell receptor beta chains from one sample in a study of T cells in Graves' hyperthyroidism and ophthalmopathy. In TCRdb, the multiplex PCR reads were re-called with MiXCR into one record per CDR3 protein. The repertoire consists of roughly 720,000 distinct CDR3 sequences, with 15% to 20% occurring once and the leading ten covering 15% to 18%. Sequencing was done on a sample of blood. The receptors were gathered from a man aged 45-60 years with Graves' hyperthyroidism. Both conserved end residues are part of each CDR3. D genes are given only for firm matches. The listing skips clone size in some rows; elsewhere it reads once, few, many or a size class.

D	size	J	V	CDR3	DNA
TRBD1	many	TRBJ1-5	TRBV12-3/TRBV12-4	CASSLAGTGYQPQHF	TGTGCCAGCAGTTTAGCTGGGACAGGGTATCAGCCCCAGCATTTT
TRBD1	few	TRBJ1-4	TRBV27	CASSQQGATNEKLFF	TGTGCCAGCAGCCAACAGGGGGCAACTAATGAAAAACTGTTTTTT
TRBD1	many	TRBJ1-1	TRBV9	CASSVGGQGEAFF	TGTGCCAGCAGCGTAGGGGGACAGGGAGAAGCTTTCTTT
-	many	TRBJ1-5	TRBV11-3	CASSLQGLPNQPQHF	TGTGCCAGCAGCTTACAAGGACTGCCGAATCAGCCCCAGCATTTT
TRBD1	-	TRBJ2-2	TRBV5-1	CASSPDRGNGELFF	TGCGCCAGCAGCCCGGACAGGGGAAACGGGGAGCTGTTTTTT
-	many	TRBJ1-1	TRBV7-9	CASSPSSWPGTEAFF	TGTGCCAGCAGCCCATCCTCGTGGCCAGGAACTGAAGCTTTCTTT
-	few	TRBJ2-7	TRBV20-1	CSADTGASPYEQYF	TGCAGTGCTGACACGGGAGCCTCCCCCTACGAGCAGTACTTC
TRBD2	many	TRBJ2-2	TRBV11-3	CASRVRLAENTGELFF	TGTGCCAGCAGGGTCCGACTAGCGGAGAACACCGGGGAGCTGTTTTTT
-	-	TRBJ2-5	TRBV27	CASSTYREETQYF	TGTGCCAGCAGCACCTACAGGGAAGAGACCCAGTACTTC
TRBD1	-	TRBJ1-1	TRBV25-1	CASSETGPPFREAFF	TGTGCCAGCAGTGAGACAGGGCCGCCATTTCGGGAAGCTTTCTTT
TRBD1	-	TRBJ2-7	TRBV6-2/TRBV6-3	CARSYSDRNAYEQYF	TGTGCCCGCAGTTACTCGGACAGGAATGCCTACGAGCAGTACTTC
-	many	TRBJ2-1	TRBV6-1	CASRAMGGHSYNEQFF	TGTGCCAGCAGGGCAATGGGGGGGCACTCCTACAATGAGCAGTTCTTC
-	few	TRBJ2-1	TRBV29-1	CSVGTGRNEQFF	TGCAGCGTTGGTACAGGACGCAATGAGCAGTTCTTC
TRBD2	-	TRBJ2-5	TRBV30	CAWSRPAGEETQYF	TGTGCCTGGAGCCGCCCTGCGGGGGAAGAGACCCAGTACTTC
-	many	TRBJ2-1	TRBV12-5	CASGLGTAYNEQFF	TGTGCTAGTGGTTTGGGGACAGCCTACAATGAGCAGTTCTTC
TRBD2	-	TRBJ2-7	TRBV5-5	CASSLGVGLAGIYEQYF	TGTGCCAGCAGCTTGGGCGTGGGACTAGCGGGGATCTACGAGCAGTACTTC
-	-	TRBJ2-7	TRBV6-5	CASSYLAVSNYEQYF	TGTGCCAGCAGTTACCTAGCAGTGTCAAACTACGAGCAGTACTTC
TRBD2	many	TRBJ2-1	TRBV20-1	CSARLAGSYNEQFF	TGCAGTGCGAGACTAGCGGGCTCCTACAATGAGCAGTTCTTC
TRBD1	few	TRBJ1-2	TRBV19	CASSITGDSNYGYTF	TGTGCCAGTAGTATCACCGGGGACAGCAACTATGGCTACACCTTC
-	few	TRBJ1-6	TRBV4-1	CASSHRGGVGSPLHF	TGCGCCAGCAGCCACCGTGGGGGCGTAGGTTCACCCCTCCACTTT
TRBD2	few	TRBJ2-1	TRBV5-1	CASSTQLAGLNNEQFF	TGCGCCAGCAGTACCCAACTAGCGGGATTGAACAATGAGCAGTTCTTC
-	-	TRBJ2-7	TRBV3-1	CASSQEGGKDYEQYF	TGTGCCAGCAGCCAAGAAGGGGGAAAAGACTACGAGCAGTACTTC
-	few	TRBJ1-5	TRBV20-1	CSASLLEGPQHF	TGCAGTGCTAGCCTTCTAGAGGGGCCCCAGCATTTT
-	many	TRBJ1-1	TRBV6-5	CASSYREKGNTEAFF	TGTGCCAGCAGTTACCGCGAGAAGGGGAACACTGAAGCTTTCTTT
-	many	TRBJ2-7	TRBV20-1	CSARGGTGSYEQYF	TGCAGTGCTAGGGGAGGGACAGGTTCCTACGAGCAGTACTTC
TRBD2	-	TRBJ2-3	TRBV2	CASRLRTSGTDTQYF	TGTGCCAGCAGACTTAGGACTAGCGGCACAGATACGCAGTATTTT
-	many	TRBJ2-5	TRBV5-8	CASSLGGTIETQYF	TGTGCCAGCAGCTTAGGGGGGACAATTGAGACCCAGTACTTC
TRBD1	-	TRBJ2-4	TRBV27	CASRSRQGAVQYF	TGTGCCAGCAGGTCGAGACAGGGGGCCGTTCAGTACTTC
TRBD2	once	TRBJ2-7	TRBV2	CASSGRRERAEQYF	TGTGCCAGCAGTGGGAGGCGGGAGAGGGCCGAGCAGTACTTC
-	once	TRBJ2-2	TRBV3-1	CASSQEGVSNTGELFF	TGTGCCAGCAGCCAAGAAGGGGTCTCGAACACCGGGGAGCTGTTTTTT
-	many	TRBJ2-1	TRBV19	CASSLRDGQYNEQFF	TGTGCCAGTAGTCTCCGGGACGGCCAATACAATGAGCAGTTCTTC
TRBD2	many	TRBJ2-3	TRBV9	CASSVGRTSGSTDTQYF	TGTGCCAGCAGCGTAGGTAGGACTAGCGGGAGCACAGATACGCAGTATTTT
-	-	TRBJ1-6	TRBV7-2	CASSGQITPLHF	TGTGCCAGCAGCGGCCAAATTACACCCCTCCACTTT
-	-	TRBJ1-1	TRBV9	CASSVMSRGNTEAFF	TGTGCCAGCAGCGTAATGAGCAGGGGGAACACTGAAGCTTTCTTT
-	-	TRBJ2-2	TRBV4-1	CASSPPGSGELFF	TGCGCCAGCAGCCCCCCGGGGTCCGGGGAGCTGTTTTTT
-	few	TRBJ2-7	TRBV28	CASSLGTAQSYEQYF	TGTGCCAGCAGTTTAGGCACCGCTCAGTCCTACGAGCAGTACTTC
-	many	TRBJ2-1	TRBV10-2	CASSELNLSYNEQFF	TGCGCCAGCAGTGAGTTGAACCTCTCCTACAATGAGCAGTTCTTC
TRBD1	many	TRBJ2-7	TRBV6-5	CASSYSSFGTGGYEQYF	TGTGCCAGCAGTTACTCTAGTTTTGGGACAGGGGGCTACGAGCAGTACTTC
-	many	TRBJ2-1	TRBV9	CASSVAPGTLMMNEQFF	TGTGCCAGCAGCGTAGCCCCCGGGACTTTGATGATGAATGAGCAGTTCTTC
TRBD2	few	TRBJ2-7	TRBV7-8	CASSSIAGESYEQYF	TGTGCCAGCAGCTCGATAGCGGGAGAATCCTACGAGCAGTACTTC